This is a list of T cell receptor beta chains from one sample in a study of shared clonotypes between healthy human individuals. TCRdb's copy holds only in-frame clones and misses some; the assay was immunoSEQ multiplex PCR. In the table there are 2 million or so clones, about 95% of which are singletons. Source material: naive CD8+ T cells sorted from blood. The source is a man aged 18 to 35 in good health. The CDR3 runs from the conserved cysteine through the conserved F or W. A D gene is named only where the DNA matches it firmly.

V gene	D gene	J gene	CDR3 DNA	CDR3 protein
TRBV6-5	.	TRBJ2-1	TGTGCCAGCAGTTCCCGGGTGACCGCCTACAATGAGCAGTTCTTC	CASSSRVTAYNEQFF
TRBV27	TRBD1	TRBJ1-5	TGTGCCAGCAGTCCACTTGGGACAGGGGGCCCGTATAGCAATCAGCCCCAGCATTTT	CASSPLGTGGPYSNQPQHF
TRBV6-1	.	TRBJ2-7	TGTGCCAGCAGTGAACTAGAGGGGGGCTACTACGAGCAGTACTTC	CASSELEGGYYEQYF
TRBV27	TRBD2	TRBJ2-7	TGTGCCAGCAGTTTCTTTGGACTAGCGGGCTACGAGCAGTACTTC	CASSFFGLAGYEQYF
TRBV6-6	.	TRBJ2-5	TGTGCCAGCAGTTACTCGGGACACCTCCAAGAGACCCAGTACTTC	CASSYSGHLQETQYF
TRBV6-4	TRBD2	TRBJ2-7	TGTGCCAGCAGTGAATTAGCGGGAGGGAGAGAGCAGTACTTC	CASSELAGGREQYF
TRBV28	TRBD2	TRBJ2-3	TGTGCCACCCGAGGGGCTGTAGCGGGGGACCCAGATACGCAGTATTTT	CATRGAVAGDPDTQYF
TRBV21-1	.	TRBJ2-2	TGTGCCAGCTACAGGGGAACCGGGGAGCTGTTTTTT	CASYRGTGELFF
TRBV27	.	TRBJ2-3	TGTGCCAGCAGTTTATCCATGGCGGCGGGTGGCACAGATACGCAGTATTTT	CASSLSMAAGGTDTQYF
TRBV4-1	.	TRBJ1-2	TGCGCCAGCAGCCAAGTTGGTGGATCCTATGGCTACACCTTC	CASSQVGGSYGYTF
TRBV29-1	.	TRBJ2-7	TGCAGCGTTAGGGGTGGTGCGGACTCCTACGAGCAGTACTTC	CSVRGGADSYEQYF
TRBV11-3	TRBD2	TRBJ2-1	TGTGCCAGCAGCTTAGACGCTAGCGGGGGGTTCTATGAGCAGTTCTTC	CASSLDASGGFYEQFF
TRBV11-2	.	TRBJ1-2	TGTGCCAGCAGCTTAGATCGATCAGGTTTCGCTAGTGGCTACACCTTC	CASSLDRSGFASGYTF
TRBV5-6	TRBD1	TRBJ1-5	TGTGCCAGCAGCATCGACGGACAGGGCAGCAATCAGCCCCAGCATTTT	CASSIDGQGSNQPQHF
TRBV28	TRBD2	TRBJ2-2	TGTGCCAGCAGCTACGTGGCCGAGCGGGGGGAAAGGAACACCGGGGAGCTGTTTTTT	CASSYVAERGERNTGELFF
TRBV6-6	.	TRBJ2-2	TGTGCCAGCAGTTATTCCGGGGGGCGGACCGGGGAGCTGTTTTTT	CASSYSGGRTGELFF
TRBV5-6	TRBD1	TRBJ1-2	TGTGCCAGCCGTTTAGGGGGCCATGGCTACACCTTC	CASRLGGHGYTF